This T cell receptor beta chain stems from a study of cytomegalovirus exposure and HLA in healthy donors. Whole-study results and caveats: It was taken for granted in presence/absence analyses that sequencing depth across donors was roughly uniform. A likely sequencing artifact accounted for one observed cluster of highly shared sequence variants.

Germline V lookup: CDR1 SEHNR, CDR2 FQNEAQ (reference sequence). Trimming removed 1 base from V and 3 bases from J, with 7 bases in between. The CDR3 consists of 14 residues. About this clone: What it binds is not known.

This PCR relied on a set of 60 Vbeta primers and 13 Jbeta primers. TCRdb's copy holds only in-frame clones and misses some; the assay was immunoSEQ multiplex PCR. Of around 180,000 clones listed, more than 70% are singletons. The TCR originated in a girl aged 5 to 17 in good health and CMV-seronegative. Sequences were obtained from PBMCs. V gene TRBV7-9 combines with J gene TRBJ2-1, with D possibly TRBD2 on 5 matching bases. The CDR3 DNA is TGTGCCAGCAGCTTAGGCGAGGGCTACAATGAGCAGTTCTTC. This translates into CASSLGEGYNEQFF. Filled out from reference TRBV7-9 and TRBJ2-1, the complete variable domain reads DTGVSQNPRHKITKRGQNVTFRCDPISEHNRLYWYRQTLGQGPEFLTYFQNEAQLEKSRLLSDRFSAERPKGSFSTLEIQRTEQGDSAMYLCASSLGEGYNEQFFGPGTRLTVL.